What follows is one T cell receptor beta chain and its context. The data belong to a study of lymphopenia after photon versus proton radiotherapy. V lost 4 bases to trimming and J lost 4 bases, with 14 bases between them. The CDR3 spans 16 residues. CDR1 and CDR2 from the germline V gene are MDHEN and SYDVKM. Clones were sequenced by immunoSEQ multiplex PCR, and TCRdb holds only the in-frame ones, with some missing. The table lists fewer than 35,000 clones, roughly 87% of them singletons, with 6.6% in the top ten. This clonotype was sampled from a woman in her seventies with pancreatic cancer. Some clones in this sample may be carry-over from other donors' samples. The V call is TRBV28, the J call TRBJ2-6, with a tentative D call TRBD1 (6 bases). The source material was peripheral blood, sampled from a patient treated with proton-based radiotherapy. The CDR3 region is CASSSLNRAGANVLTF. The CDR3, as DNA: TGTGCCAGCAGTTCCCTGAACAGGGCCGGGGCCAACGTCCTGACTTTC.